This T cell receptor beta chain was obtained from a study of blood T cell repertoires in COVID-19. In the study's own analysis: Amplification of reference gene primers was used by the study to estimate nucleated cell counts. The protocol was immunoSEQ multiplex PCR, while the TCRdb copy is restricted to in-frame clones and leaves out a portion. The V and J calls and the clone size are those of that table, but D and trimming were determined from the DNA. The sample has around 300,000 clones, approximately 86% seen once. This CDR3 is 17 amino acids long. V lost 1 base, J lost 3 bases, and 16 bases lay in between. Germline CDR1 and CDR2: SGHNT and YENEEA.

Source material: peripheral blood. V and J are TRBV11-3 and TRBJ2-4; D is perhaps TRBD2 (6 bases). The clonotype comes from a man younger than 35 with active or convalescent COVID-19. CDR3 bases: TGTGCCAGCAGCTTAGGTAGTACGGGAGCCTTCAAAAACATTCAGTACTTC. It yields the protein CASSLGSTGAFKNIQYF. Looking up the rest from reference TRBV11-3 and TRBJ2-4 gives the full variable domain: EAGVVQSPRYKIIEKKQPVAFWCNPISGHNTLYWYLQNLGQGPELLIRYENEEAVDDSQLPKDRFSAERLKGVDSTLKIQPAELGDSAVYLCASSLGSTGAFKNIQYFGAGTRLSVL.